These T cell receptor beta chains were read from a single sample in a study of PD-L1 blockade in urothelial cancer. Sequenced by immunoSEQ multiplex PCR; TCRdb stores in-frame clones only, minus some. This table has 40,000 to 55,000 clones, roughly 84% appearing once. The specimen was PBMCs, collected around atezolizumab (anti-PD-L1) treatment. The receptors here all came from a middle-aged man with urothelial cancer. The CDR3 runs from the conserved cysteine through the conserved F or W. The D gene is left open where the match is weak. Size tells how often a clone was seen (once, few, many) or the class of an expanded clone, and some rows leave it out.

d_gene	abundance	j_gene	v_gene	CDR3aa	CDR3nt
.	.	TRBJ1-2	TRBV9	CASRLGEGFYGYTF	TGTGCCAGCAGGTTAGGGGAGGGCTTCTATGGCTACACCTTC
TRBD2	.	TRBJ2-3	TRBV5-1	CASSLATSGSWNTDTQYF	TGCGCCAGCAGCTTGGCAACTAGCGGGAGTTGGAACACAGATACGCAGTATTTT
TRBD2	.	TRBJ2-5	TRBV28	CASRLAGVFRETQYF	TGTGCCAGCCGACTAGCGGGAGTCTTCAGAGAGACCCAGTACTTC
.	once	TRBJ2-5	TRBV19	CASRRIPKETQYF	TGTGCCAGTAGGCGGATCCCTAAAGAGACCCAGTACTTC
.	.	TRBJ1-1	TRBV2	CASRGGTEAFF	TGTGCCAGCAGGGGGGGTACTGAAGCTTTCTTT
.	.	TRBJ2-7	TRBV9	CASSVAAGSAYEQYF	TGTGCCAGCAGCGTAGCCGCCGGGAGCGCCTACGAGCAGTACTTC
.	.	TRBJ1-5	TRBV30	CAWSLALNQPQHF	TGTGCCTGGAGTCTGGCATTGAATCAGCCCCAGCATTTT
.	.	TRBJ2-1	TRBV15	CATSRVGGKNNEQFF	TGTGCCACCAGCAGAGTTGGCGGGAAAAACAATGAGCAGTTCTTC
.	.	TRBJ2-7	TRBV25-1	CASSRTAGSYEQYF	TGTGCCAGCAGTAGAACAGCGGGCTCCTACGAGCAGTACTTC
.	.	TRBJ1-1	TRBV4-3	CASSQDSRGRINTEAFF	TGCGCCAGCAGCCAAGACTCCAGGGGACGAATAAACACTGAAGCTTTCTTT
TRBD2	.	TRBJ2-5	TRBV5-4	CASSTQRGKETQYF	TGTGCCAGCAGCACTCAGCGGGGGAAAGAGACCCAGTACTTC
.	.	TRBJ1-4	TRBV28	CASSQEGEKLFF	TGTGCCAGCAGCCAGGAGGGTGAAAAACTGTTTTTT
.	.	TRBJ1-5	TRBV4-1	CASSPLGEPDHIYSNQPQHF	TGCGCCAGCAGCCCGCTAGGGGAACCCGATCATATCTATAGCAATCAGCCCCAGCATTTT
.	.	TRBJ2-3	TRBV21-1	CASSKFLDRGTDTQYF	TGTGCCAGCAGCAAGTTCTTGGACAGGGGTACAGATACGCAGTATTTT
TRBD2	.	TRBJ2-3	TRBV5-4	CASSLAGLEADTQYF	TGTGCCAGCAGCTTGGCGGGACTAGAGGCAGATACGCAGTATTTT
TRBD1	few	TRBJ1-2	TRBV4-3	CASSQAQGWYGYTF	TGCGCCAGCAGCCAAGCACAGGGGTGGTATGGCTACACCTTC
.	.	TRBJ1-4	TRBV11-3	CASSSDKWNEKLFF	TGTGCCAGCAGCTCGGACAAATGGAATGAAAAACTGTTTTTT
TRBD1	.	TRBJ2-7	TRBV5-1	CASSPGTGGLEQYF	TGCGCCAGCAGCCCGGGGACAGGGGGGCTCGAGCAGTACTTC
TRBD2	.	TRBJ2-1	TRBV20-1	CSGREINEQFF	TGCAGTGGGCGGGAGATCAATGAGCAGTTCTTC
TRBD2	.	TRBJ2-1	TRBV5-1	CASSPGTSGNNEQFF	TGCGCCAGCAGCCCGGGGACTAGCGGGAACAATGAGCAGTTCTTC
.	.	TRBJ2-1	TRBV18	CASSGQTASYNEQFF	TGTGCCAGCTCCGGACAGACCGCCTCCTACAATGAGCAGTTCTTC
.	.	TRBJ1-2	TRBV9	CASSVAKGGSYGYTF	TGTGCCAGCAGCGTAGCTAAGGGGGGGAGCTATGGCTACACCTTC
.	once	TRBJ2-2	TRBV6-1	CAMRSQGNPGELFF	TGTGCCATGAGGAGTCAGGGAAATCCCGGGGAGCTGTTTTTT
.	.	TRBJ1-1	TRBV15	CATSRGGPNTEAFF	TGTGCCACCAGCAGAGGGGGGCCGAACACTGAAGCTTTCTTT
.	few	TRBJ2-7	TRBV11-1	CASRSGVRGTYEQYF	TGTGCCAGCAGGTCAGGGGTAAGGGGGACCTACGAGCAGTACTTC
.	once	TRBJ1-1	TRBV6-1	CASSQGMNTEAFF	TGTGCCAGCAGCCAGGGAATGAACACTGAAGCTTTCTTT
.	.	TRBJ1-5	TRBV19	CASCHSNQPQHF	TGTGCCAGTTGTCATAGCAATCAGCCCCAGCATTTT
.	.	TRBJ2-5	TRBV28	CASSLPGPQETQYF	TGTGCCAGCAGTTTACCAGGGCCCCAAGAGACCCAGTACTTC
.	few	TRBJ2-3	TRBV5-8	CASSRRLTDTQYF	TGTGCCAGCAGCCGGAGATTGACAGATACGCAGTATTTT
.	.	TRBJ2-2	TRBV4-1	CASRSSGTGELFF	TGCGCCAGCAGGAGCTCCGGCACCGGGGAGCTGTTTTTT
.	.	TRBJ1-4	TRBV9	CASSISGTQGEKLFF	TGTGCCAGCAGCATCTCCGGGACCCAGGGGGAAAAACTGTTTTTT
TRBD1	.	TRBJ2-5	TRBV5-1	CASRSGQSAETQYF	TGCGCCAGCAGGTCGGGACAGTCCGCGGAGACCCAGTACTTC
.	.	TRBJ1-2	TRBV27	CASNVHRASWDYGYTF	TGTGCCAGCAATGTCCACAGGGCTAGTTGGGACTATGGCTACACCTTC
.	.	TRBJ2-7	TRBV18	CASSPPGTPYEQYF	TGTGCCAGCTCACCACCCGGGACACCTTACGAGCAGTACTTC